This record covers a single TCR beta chain. Its antigen is unidentified. The CDR3 runs 13 residues. The V and J ends lost 5 bases and 2 bases respectively, with 9 bases between them. The germline gives CDR1 MNHEY, CDR2 SVGAGI. The data originate from a study of cytomegalovirus exposure and HLA in healthy donors. Regarding the study as a whole: Further analysis was carried out later, and it showed several of the most significant clusters appearing linked to common viral pathogens. Exclusion applied to some V segments, including TRBV6-2 and TRBV6-3, as they were indistinguishable. Most observed TCR sequences were rare, whereas some public TCRs were detected in many donors. The presence/absence work took it that sequencing depth was about the same across donors.

A multiplex PCR was run with 60 Vbeta primers and 13 Jbeta primers. Some clones are missing from TCRdb's copy, which holds only in-frame ones; the method was immunoSEQ multiplex PCR. The sample has roughly 100,000 clones, about three quarters seen once. The chain has TRBV6-5 and TRBJ1-2; the D is unclear. The specimen sequenced was PBMCs. This TCR came from a boy younger than 18 in good health and CMV-seronegative. As DNA, the CDR3 is TGTGCCAGCAGTCCTGACACCAACTATGGCTACACCTTC. Protein sequence: CASSPDTNYGYTF.